The 17 T cell receptor beta chains listed next were all sequenced from one sample in a study of blood T cell repertoires in COVID-19. The protocol was immunoSEQ multiplex PCR, while the TCRdb copy is restricted to in-frame clones and leaves out a portion. The profile covers roughly 120,000 clones, with about 85% appearing a single time and 3.2% taken by the ten largest. The specimen sequenced was peripheral blood. The origin of the receptors is a woman older than 75 with COVID-19, enrolled during active disease.

The V call is TRBV19, the J call TRBJ1-4; D not certain. CDR3 length: 15 amino acids. With 8 bases removed from V and 3 bases from J, the gap between germline ends came to 16 bases. Germline V CDR1 and CDR2: LNHDA, SQIVND (reference sequence). The CDR3 DNA follows: TGTGCCAGTTGTCTCCAGCGAGCTCCTAATGAAAAACTGTTTTTT. It codes for CASCLQRAPNEKLFF.

The CDR3 DNA reads TGTGCCAGTAGGGGAGAGGGCGGACTAGCCTACAATGAGCAGTTCTTC. The encoded protein is CASRGEGGLAYNEQFF. The V call is TRBV19, the J call TRBJ2-1; the match to TRBD2 covers 7 bases. The CDR3 consists of 16 residues. Losses at the gene ends were 6 bases for V and 2 bases for J; bases not matched to a gene: 10. The germline CDR1 and CDR2 sequences are LNHDA and SQIVND (reference sequence).

This clone was detected only a few times. The V gene is TRBV18, the J gene TRBJ1-2; the match to TRBD1 covers 8 bases. The CDR3 sequence is 18 residues long. CDR1 and CDR2 (germline): KGHSH, LQKENI. The V and J ends lost 6 bases and 3 bases, in that order; junction bases with no gene match: 18. The CDR3 DNA follows: TGTGCCAGCTCCCGACCTTTAGGACAGGGCAATGAATACTATGGCTACACCTTC. It encodes CASSRPLGQGNEYYGYTF.

The chain recombines TRBV7-6 with TRBJ1-3, with 9 bases identical to TRBD1. Per germline, CDR1 SGHVS and CDR2 FNYEAQ. The CDR3 is made up of 16 amino acids. V lost 9 bases to trimming and J lost 0 bases; unmatched junction nucleotides: 9. The CDR3 bases are TGTGCCAGTATCCGGGACAGGGTCGACTCTGGAAACACCATATATTTT. Residues: CASIRDRVDSGNTIYF.

The V and J genes are TRBV3-1 (or the pseudogene TRBV3-2) and TRBJ1-1, with TRBD1 as a possible D gene (6 bases). This CDR3 contains 17 residues. The V gene's germline CDR1 is LGHDT and CDR2 YNNKEL (reference sequence). V shed 0 bases and J shed 2 bases, with 16 bases lying between them. CDR3 nucleotide sequence: TGTGCCAGCAGCCAAGATCGTATGGGGGGGCAAAACACTGAAGCTTTCTTT. The encoded protein is CASSQDRMGGQNTEAFF.

This clone was seen a single time. CDR3 DNA sequence: TGTGCCAGTACAGACAGGAGCTACGAGCAGTACTTC. Translation: CASTDRSYEQYF. V and J are TRBV19 and TRBJ2-7, with a possible D match to TRBD1 (6 bases). CDR1 LNHDA and CDR2 SQIVND come from the germline V gene (reference sequence). Deletions cut 7 bases from V and 3 bases from J, with 10 bases between. This CDR3 comprises 12 residues.

V is TRBV4-3 and J is TRBJ1-2; D might be TRBD1 (5 bases). Trimming stripped 6 bases from V and 4 bases from J, with 12 bases between. The CDR3 is 13 residues long. The germline gives CDR1 LGHNA, CDR2 YSLEER. The CDR3 spells CASRTQGGYGYTF. The CDR3 DNA is TGCGCCAGCAGGACTCAGGGTGGCTATGGCTACACCTTC.

The V call is TRBV5-1, the J call TRBJ2-6; TRBD1 matches 10 bases. There are 16 residues in the CDR3. Germline V gene data show CDR1 as SGHRS and CDR2 as YFSETQ. The junction had 1 base not matched to a gene; V was cut back by 2 bases and J by 2 bases. CDR3 amino acids: CASSFGTGAGANVLTF. CDR3 nucleotide sequence: TGCGCCAGCAGCTTCGGGACAGGGGCTGGGGCCAACGTCCTGACTTTC.

The chain links TRBV3-1 (or the pseudogene TRBV3-2) to TRBJ1-1; D is uncertain. The V gene lost 6 bases and the J gene lost 0 bases, with 8 bases spanning the gap. In germline, CDR1 is LGHDT, CDR2 YNNKEL (reference sequence). There are 13 residues in the CDR3. The CDR3 DNA reads TGTGCCAGCAGTCTCTGGCTGAACACTGAAGCTTTCTTT. Amino acid sequence: CASSLWLNTEAFF.

The genes are TRBV29-1 and TRBJ2-1, with 7 bases matching TRBD2. Germline V gives CDR1 SQVTM, CDR2 ANQGSEA. The CDR3 has 13 amino acids. V lost 6 bases, J lost 5 bases, and 7 bases stayed unmatched. The CDR3 nucleotides read TGCAGCGTAGTTACCGGGACTAACAATGAGCAGTTCTTC. It translates to CSVVTGTNNEQFF.

V is TRBV4-1 and J is TRBJ1-4; weak D call: TRBD1 (6 bases). This CDR3 is 16 amino acids long. The V end lost 1 base, the J end lost 3 bases, and 12 bases lay between the germline ends. Germline V gene data show CDR1 as MGHRA and CDR2 as YSYEKL. CDR3 DNA: TGCGCCAGCAGCCAAGCCCGGGGGGCGGCTAATGAAAAACTGTTTTTT. Residues: CASSQARGAANEKLFF.

The genes are TRBV19 and TRBJ2-5; D unresolved. The V and J ends lost 6 bases and 4 bases respectively, with 12 bases between them. The CDR3 runs 13 residues. Germline V gene data show CDR1 as LNHDA and CDR2 as SQIVND (reference sequence). The CDR3, as DNA: TGTGCCAGTAGCGGAGCGATGGGAGAGACCCAGTACTTC. This sequence encodes CASSGAMGETQYF.

This clone was seen once. The rearrangement joins TRBV5-1 to TRBJ1-4, with 8 nucleotides matching TRBD1. This CDR3 contains 16 residues. V shed 3 bases and J 1 base; nucleotides not matched to a gene: 5. Germline values: CDR1 SGHRS, CDR2 YFSETQ. CDR3 coding DNA: TGCGCCAGCAGCTGGACAGGGATTGGAACTAATGAAAAACTGTTTTTT. Translation: CASSWTGIGTNEKLFF.

The rearrangement uses TRBV5-6 and TRBJ2-7; TRBD1 is a possible D gene (5 bases). The germline CDR1 and CDR2 sequences are SGHDT and YYEEEE. V was pared by 0 bases and J by 0 bases, with 10 bases between. CDR3 length: 15 amino acids. CDR3 sequence: CASSLVGQNSYEQYF. CDR3 bases: TGTGCCAGCAGCTTGGTGGGGCAGAACTCCTACGAGCAGTACTTC.

J is TRBJ2-5 and V is TRBV5-5; perhaps TRBD2 as D (6 bases). Trimming stripped 0 bases from V and 8 bases from J, with 17 bases between. The germline V gene has CDR1 SGHKS and CDR2 YYEKEE (reference sequence). This CDR3 is 15 amino acids long. CDR3 residues: CASSLGDLGMSTQYF. CDR3 sequence (DNA): TGTGCCAGCAGCTTGGGGGACTTAGGAATGAGCACCCAGTACTTC.

The chain is built from TRBV19 and TRBJ2-2; TRBD2 matches 8 bases. This CDR3 spans 19 amino acids. Germline loops: CDR1 LNHDA, CDR2 SQIVND (reference sequence). With V trimmed by 9 bases and J by 1 base, 19 bases remained unmatched. CDR3 in DNA: TGTGCCAGCACGATAGGGACTAGACAAGGGTTACTGAACACCGGGGAGCTGTTTTTT. Protein: CASTIGTRQGLLNTGELFF.

V is TRBV6-2 or TRBV6-3 and J is TRBJ2-1; D may be TRBD1 (5 bases). CDR1 MNHEY and CDR2 SVGEGT come from the germline V gene. Trimming took 0 bases from V and 6 from J, leaving 12 bases between them. The CDR3 loop spans 15 amino acids. The CDR3 DNA reads TGTGCCAGCAGTTACTCGATCCAGGGTCGCAATGAGCAGTTCTTC. As protein: CASSYSIQGRNEQFF.